This record concerns one T cell receptor beta chain sequence. The sample is drawn from a study of blood T cell repertoires in COVID-19. Per germline, CDR1 MNHEY and CDR2 SVGAGI. V dropped 2 bases and J dropped 12; count of bases not matched to a gene: 14. This CDR3 is built from 16 residues. Sequenced by immunoSEQ multiplex PCR; TCRdb stores in-frame clones only, minus some. In the table there are around 200,000 clones, around four fifths of which are singletons. The sample comprised peripheral blood. V is TRBV6-5 and J is TRBJ2-1, with TRBD1 identical over 9 bases. The clonotype was recovered from a middle-aged woman with active or convalescent COVID-19. The CDR3 reads CASSYSRPGQGRGQFF. DNA for the CDR3: TGTGCCAGCAGTTACAGCCGACCGGGACAGGGCCGTGGGCAGTTCTTC.